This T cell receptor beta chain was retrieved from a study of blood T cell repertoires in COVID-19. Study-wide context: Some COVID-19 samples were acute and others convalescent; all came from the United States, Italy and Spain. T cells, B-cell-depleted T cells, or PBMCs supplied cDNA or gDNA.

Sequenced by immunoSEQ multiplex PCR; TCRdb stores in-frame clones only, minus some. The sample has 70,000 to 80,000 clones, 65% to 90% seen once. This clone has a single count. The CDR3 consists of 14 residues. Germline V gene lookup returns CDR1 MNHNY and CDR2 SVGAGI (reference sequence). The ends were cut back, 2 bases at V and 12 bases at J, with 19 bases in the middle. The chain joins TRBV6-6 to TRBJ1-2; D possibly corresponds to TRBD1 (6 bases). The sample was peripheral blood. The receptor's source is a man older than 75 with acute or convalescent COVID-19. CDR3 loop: CASSYGQPIKLDTF. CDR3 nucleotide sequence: TGTGCCAGCAGTTACGGACAGCCCATTAAACTCGACACCTTC.